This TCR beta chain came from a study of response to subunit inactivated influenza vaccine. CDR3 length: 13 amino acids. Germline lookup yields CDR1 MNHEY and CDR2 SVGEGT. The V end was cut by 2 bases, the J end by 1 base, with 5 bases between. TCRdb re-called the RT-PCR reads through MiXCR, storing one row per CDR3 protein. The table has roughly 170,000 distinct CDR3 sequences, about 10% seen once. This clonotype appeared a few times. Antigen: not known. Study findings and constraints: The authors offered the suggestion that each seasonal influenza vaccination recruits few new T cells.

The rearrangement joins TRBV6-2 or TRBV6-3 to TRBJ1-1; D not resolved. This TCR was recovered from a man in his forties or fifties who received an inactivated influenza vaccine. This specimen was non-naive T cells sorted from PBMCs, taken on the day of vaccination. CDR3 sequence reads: CASSYEGNTEAFF. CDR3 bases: TGTGCCAGCAGTTACGAGGGGAACACTGAAGCTTTCTTT.